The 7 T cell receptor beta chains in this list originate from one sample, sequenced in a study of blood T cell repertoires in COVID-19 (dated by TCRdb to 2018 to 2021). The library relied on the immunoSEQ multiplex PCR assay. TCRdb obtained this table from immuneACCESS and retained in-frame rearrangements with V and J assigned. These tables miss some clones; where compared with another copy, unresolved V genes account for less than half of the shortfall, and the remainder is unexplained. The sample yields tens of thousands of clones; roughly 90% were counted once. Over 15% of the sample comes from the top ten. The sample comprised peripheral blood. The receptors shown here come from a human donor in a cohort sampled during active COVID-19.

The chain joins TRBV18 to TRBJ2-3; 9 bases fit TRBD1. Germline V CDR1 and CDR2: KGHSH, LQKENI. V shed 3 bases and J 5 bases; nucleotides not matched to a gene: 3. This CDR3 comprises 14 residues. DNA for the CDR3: TGTGCCAGCTCACCTCTGACAGGGGGAGATACGCAGTATTTT. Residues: CASSPLTGGDTQYF.

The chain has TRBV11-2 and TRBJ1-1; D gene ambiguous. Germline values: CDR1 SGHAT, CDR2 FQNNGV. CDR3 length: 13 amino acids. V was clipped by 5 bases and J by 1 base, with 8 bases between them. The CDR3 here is CASSVRENTEAFF. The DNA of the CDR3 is TGTGCCAGCAGCGTGAGAGAGAACACTGAAGCTTTCTTT.

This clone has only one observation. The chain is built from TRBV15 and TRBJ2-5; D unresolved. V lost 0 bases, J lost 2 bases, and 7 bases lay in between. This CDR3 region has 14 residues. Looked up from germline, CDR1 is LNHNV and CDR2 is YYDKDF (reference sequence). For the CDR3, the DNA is TGTGCCACCAGCAGAGACCGCAGTCAAGAGACCCAGTACTTC. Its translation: CATSRDRSQETQYF.

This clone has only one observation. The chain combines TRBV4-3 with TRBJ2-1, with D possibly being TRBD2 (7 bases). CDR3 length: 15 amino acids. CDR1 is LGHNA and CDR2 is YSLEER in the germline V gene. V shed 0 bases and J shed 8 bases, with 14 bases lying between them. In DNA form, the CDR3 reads TGCGCCAGCAGCCAAGATGGCGGGGGCATTGATGAGCAGTTCTTC. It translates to CASSQDGGGIDEQFF.

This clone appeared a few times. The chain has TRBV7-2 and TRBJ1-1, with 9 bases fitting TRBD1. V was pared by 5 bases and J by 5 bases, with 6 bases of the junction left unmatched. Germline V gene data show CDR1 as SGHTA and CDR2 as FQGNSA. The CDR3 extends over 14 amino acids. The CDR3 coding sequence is TGTGCCAGCAGCCAACAGGGGGCGCGGACTGAAGCTTTCTTT. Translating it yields CASSQQGARTEAFF.

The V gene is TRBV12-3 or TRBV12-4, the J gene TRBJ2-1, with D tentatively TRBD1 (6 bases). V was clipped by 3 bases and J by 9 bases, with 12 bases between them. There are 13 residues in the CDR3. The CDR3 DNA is TGTGCCAGCAGTTTGGCCACAGGGATTGAGCAGTTCTTC. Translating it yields CASSLATGIEQFF.

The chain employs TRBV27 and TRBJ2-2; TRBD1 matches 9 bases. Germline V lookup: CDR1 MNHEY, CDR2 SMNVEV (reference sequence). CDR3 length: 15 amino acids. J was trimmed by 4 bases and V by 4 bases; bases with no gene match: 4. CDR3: CASSSPTGGTGELFF. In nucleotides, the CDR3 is TGTGCCAGCAGTTCGCCGACAGGGGGCACCGGGGAGCTGTTTTTT.